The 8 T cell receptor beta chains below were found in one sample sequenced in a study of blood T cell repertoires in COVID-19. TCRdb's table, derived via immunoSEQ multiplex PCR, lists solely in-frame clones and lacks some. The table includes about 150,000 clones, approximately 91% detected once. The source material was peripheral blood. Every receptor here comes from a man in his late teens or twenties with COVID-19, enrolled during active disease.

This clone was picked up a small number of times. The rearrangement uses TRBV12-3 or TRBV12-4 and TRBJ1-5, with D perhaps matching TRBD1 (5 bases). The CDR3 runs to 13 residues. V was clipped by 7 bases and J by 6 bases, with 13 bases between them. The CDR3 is CASNPGGIQPQHF. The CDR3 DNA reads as TGTGCCAGCAACCCCGGGGGGATTCAGCCCCAGCATTTT.

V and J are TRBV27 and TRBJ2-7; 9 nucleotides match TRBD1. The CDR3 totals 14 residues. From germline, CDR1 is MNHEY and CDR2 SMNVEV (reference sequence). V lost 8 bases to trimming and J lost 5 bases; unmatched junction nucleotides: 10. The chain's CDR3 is CASGYGTGINEQYF. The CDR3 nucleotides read TGTGCCAGCGGTTACGGGACAGGGATAAACGAGCAGTACTTC.

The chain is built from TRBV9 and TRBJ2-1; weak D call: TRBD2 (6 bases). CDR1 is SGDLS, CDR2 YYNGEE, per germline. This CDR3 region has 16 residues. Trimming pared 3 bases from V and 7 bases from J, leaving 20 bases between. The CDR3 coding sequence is TGTGCCAGCAGCGATATTATAGGCGGGATGGCAAATGAGCAGTTCTTC. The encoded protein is CASSDIIGGMANEQFF.

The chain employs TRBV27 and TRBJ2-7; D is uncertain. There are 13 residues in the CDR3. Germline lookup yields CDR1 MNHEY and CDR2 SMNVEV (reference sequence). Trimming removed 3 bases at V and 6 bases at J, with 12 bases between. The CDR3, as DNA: TGTGCCAGCAGTTTCTCCCCTTACGGCGAGCAGTACTTC. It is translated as CASSFSPYGEQYF.

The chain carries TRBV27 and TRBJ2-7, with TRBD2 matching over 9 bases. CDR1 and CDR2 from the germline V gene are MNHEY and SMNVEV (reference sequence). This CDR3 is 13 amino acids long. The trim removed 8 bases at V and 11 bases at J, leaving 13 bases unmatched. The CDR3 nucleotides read TGTGCCAGCCGAGTAGCGGGAGATTTCTTTGAGTACTTC. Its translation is CASRVAGDFFEYF.

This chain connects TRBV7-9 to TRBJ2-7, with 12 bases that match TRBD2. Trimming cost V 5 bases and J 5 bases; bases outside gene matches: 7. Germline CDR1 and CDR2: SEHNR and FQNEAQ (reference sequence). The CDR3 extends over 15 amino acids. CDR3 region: CASSPTSGRNNEQYF. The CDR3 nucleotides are TGTGCCAGCAGCCCTACTAGCGGGAGGAACAACGAGCAGTACTTC.

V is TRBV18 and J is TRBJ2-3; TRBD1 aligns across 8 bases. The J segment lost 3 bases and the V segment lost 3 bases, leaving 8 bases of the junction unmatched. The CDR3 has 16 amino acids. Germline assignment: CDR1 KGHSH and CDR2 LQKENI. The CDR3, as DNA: TGTGCCAGCTCACCCTACGACAGGGGCCCGACAGATACGCAGTATTTT. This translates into CASSPYDRGPTDTQYF.

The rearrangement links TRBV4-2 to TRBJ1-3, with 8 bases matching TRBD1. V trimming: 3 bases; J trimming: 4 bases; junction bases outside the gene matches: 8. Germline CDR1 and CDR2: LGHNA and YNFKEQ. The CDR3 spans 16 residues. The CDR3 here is CASSHFQGAAGNTIYF. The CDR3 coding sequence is TGTGCCAGCAGCCATTTTCAGGGGGCAGCCGGAAACACCATATATTTT.